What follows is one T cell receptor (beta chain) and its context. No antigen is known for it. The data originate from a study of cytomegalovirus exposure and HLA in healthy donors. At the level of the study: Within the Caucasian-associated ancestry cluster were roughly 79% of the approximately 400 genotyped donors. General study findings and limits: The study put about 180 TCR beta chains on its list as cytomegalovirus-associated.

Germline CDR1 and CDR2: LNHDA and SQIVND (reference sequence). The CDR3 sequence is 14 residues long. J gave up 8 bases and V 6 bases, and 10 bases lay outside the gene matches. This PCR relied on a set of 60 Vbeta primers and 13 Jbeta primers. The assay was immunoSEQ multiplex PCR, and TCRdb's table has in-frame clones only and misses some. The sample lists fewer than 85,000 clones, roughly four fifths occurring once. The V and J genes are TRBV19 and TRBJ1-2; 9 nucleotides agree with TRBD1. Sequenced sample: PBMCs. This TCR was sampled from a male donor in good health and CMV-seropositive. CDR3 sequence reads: CASSLEQGARGYTF. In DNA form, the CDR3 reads TGTGCCAGTAGCCTCGAACAGGGGGCGCGAGGCTACACCTTC.